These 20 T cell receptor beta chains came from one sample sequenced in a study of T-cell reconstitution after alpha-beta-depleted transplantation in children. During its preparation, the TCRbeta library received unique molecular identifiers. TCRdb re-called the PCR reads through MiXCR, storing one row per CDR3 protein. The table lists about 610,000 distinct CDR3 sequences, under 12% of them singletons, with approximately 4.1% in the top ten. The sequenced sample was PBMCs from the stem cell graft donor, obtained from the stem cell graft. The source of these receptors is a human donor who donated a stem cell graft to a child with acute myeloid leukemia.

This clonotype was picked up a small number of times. In nucleotides, the CDR3 is TGTGCCAGCAGCTCCGCAGGGACTGGGGCCAACGTCCTGACTTTC. Translated, it gives CASSSAGTGANVLTF. The chain uses TRBV28 and TRBJ2-6; D possibly corresponds to TRBD1 (5 bases). The CDR3 runs to 15 residues. Deletions cut 6 bases from V and 2 bases from J, with 11 bases between. Germline V CDR1 and CDR2: MDHEN, SYDVKM.

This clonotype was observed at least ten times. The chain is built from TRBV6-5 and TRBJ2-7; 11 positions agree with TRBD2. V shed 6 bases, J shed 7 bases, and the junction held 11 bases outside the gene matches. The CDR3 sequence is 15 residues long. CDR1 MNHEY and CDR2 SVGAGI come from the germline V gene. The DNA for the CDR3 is TGTGCCAGCAGCCGAACTAGCGGGAGTCCCAGGGAGCAGTACTTC. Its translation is CASSRTSGSPREQYF.

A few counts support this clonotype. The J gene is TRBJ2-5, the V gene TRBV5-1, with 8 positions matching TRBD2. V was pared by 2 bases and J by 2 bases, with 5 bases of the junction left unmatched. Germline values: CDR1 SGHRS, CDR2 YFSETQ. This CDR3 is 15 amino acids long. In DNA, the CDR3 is TGCGCCAGCAGCTTCGGCGCGGGAGGACAAGAGACCCAGTACTTC. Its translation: CASSFGAGGQETQYF.

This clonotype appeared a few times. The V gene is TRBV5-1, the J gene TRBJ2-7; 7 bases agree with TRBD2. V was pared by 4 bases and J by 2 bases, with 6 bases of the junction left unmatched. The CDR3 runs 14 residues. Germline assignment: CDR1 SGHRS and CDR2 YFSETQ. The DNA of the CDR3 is TGCGCCAGCAGCCGACGGGACTACGCCTACGAGCAGTACTTC. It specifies CASSRRDYAYEQYF.

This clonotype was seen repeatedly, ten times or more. The CDR3 loop is CSVAENSNQPQHF. The CDR3 bases are TGCAGCGTTGCAGAGAATAGCAATCAGCCCCAGCATTTT. This chain uses TRBV29-1 with TRBJ1-5; no definite D call. The CDR3 is made up of 13 amino acids. V lost 4 bases and J 0 bases, leaving 7 bases between the germline ends. CDR1 is SQVTM and CDR2 is ANQGSEA in the germline V gene.

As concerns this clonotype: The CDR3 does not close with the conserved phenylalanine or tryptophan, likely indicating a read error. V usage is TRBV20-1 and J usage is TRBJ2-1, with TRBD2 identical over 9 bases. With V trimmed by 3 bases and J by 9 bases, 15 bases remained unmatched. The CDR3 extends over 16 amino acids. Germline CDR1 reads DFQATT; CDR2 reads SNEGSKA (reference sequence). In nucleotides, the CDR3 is TGCAGTGCTAGTGCTTCCGGGACTAGCTACCTTGGTGAGCAGTTCTTG. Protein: CSASASGTSYLGEQFL.

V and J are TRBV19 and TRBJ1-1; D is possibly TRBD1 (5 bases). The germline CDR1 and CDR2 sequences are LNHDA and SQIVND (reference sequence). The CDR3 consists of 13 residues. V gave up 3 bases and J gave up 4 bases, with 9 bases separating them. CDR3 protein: CASSIKGITEAFF. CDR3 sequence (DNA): TGTGCCAGTAGTATTAAGGGGATCACTGAAGCTTTCTTT.

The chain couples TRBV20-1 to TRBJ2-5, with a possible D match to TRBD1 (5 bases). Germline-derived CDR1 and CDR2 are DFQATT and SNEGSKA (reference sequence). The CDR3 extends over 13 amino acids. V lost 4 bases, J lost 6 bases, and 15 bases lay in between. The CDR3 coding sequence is TGCAGTGCTACAGACAGAGCTGCAAAGACCCAGTACTTC. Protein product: CSATDRAAKTQYF.

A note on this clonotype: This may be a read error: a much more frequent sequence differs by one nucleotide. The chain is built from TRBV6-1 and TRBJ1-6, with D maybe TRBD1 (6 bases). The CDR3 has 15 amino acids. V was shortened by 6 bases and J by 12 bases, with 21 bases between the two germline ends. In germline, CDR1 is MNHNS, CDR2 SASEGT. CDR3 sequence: CASSPDSLGMLPLHF. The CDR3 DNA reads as TGTGCCAGCAGCCCGGACAGCCTGGGTATGTTACCCCTCCACTTT.

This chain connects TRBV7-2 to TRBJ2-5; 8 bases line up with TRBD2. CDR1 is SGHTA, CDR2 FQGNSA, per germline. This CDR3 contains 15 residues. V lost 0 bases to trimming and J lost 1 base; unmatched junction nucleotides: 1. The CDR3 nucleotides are TGTGCCAGCAGCTTAGCTAGCGGGGTCCAAGAGACCCAGTACTTC. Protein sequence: CASSLASGVQETQYF.

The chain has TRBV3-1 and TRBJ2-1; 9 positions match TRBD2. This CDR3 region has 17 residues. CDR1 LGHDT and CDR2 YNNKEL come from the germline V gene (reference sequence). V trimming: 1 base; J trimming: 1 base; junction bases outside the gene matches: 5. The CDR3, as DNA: TGTGCCAGCAGCCAAGTAGGCGCGGGAGGGTCCTACAATGAGCAGTTCTTC. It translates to CASSQVGAGGSYNEQFF.

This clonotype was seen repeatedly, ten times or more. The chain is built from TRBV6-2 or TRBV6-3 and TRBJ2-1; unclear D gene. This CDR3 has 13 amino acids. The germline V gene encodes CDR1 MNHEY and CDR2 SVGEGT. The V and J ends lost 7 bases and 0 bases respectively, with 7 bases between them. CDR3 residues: CASTTSSYNEQFF. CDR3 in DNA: TGTGCCAGCACCACGAGCTCCTACAATGAGCAGTTCTTC.

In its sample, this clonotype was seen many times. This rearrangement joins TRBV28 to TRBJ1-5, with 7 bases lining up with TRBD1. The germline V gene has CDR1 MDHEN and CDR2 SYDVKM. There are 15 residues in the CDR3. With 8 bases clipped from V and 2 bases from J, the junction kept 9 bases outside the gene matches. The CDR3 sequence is CASHRGGAGNQPQHF. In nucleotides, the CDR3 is TGTGCCAGCCACAGGGGAGGCGCGGGCAATCAGCCCCAGCATTTT.

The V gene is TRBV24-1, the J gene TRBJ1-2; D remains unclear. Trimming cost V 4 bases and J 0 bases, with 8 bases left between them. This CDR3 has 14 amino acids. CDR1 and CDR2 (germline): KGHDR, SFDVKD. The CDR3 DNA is TGTGCCACCAGTGACTCGTCAGCTAACTATGGCTACACCTTC. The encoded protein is CATSDSSANYGYTF.

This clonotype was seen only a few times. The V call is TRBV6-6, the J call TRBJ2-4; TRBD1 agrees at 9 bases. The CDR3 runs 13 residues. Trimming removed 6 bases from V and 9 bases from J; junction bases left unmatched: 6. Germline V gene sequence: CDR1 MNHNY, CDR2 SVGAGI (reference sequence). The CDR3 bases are TGTGCCAGCAGACCCGGGACAGGGCGCATTCAGTACTTC. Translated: CASRPGTGRIQYF.

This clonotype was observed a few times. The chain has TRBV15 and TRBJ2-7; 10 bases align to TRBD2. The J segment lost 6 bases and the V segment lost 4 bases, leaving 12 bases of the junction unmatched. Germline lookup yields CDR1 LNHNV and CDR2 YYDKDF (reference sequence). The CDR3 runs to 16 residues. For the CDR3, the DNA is TGTGCCACCAGCAACCACAACCTAGCGGGAGAATCCGAGCAGTACTTC. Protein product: CATSNHNLAGESEQYF. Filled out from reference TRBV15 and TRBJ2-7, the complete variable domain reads DAMVIQNPRYQVTQFGKPVTLSCSQTLNHNVMYWYQQKSSQAPKLLFHYYDKDFNNEADTPDNFQSRRPNTSFCFLDIRSPGLGDTAMYLCATSNHNLAGESEQYFGPGTRLTVT.

CDR3 in DNA: TGTGCCAGCAGTTACTCGCCTATAGCGGGAGGGCATTATTTAGCCAAAAACATTCAGTACTTC. Its protein product is CASSYSPIAGGHYLAKNIQYF. The rearrangement links TRBV6-2 or TRBV6-3 to TRBJ2-4; 11 bases fit TRBD2. The CDR3 runs to 21 residues. Germline V gene data show CDR1 as MNHEY and CDR2 as SVGEGT. The J segment lost 0 bases and the V segment lost 0 bases, leaving 13 bases of the junction unmatched.

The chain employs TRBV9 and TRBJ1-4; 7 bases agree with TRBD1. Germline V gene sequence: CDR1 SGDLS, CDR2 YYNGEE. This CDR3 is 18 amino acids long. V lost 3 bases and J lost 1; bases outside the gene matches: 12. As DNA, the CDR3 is TGTGCCAGCAGCGACCCAGCAGGGGGAACTCAAACTAATGAAAAACTGTTTTTT. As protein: CASSDPAGGTQTNEKLFF.

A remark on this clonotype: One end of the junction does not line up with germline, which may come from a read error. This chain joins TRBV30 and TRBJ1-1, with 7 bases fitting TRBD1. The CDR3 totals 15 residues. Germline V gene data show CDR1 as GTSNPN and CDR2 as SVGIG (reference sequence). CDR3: CAGRETGASNTEAFF. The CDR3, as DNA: TGTGCCGGGAGAGAAACAGGGGCTTCGAACACTGAAGCTTTCTTT.

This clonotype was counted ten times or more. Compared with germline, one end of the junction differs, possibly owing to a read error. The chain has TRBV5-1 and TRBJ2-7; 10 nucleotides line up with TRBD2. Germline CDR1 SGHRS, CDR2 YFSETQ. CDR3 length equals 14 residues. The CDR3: CASSLAGGTYEQYF. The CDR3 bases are TGTGCCAGCAGCTTAGCGGGAGGAACCTACGAGCAGTACTTC.